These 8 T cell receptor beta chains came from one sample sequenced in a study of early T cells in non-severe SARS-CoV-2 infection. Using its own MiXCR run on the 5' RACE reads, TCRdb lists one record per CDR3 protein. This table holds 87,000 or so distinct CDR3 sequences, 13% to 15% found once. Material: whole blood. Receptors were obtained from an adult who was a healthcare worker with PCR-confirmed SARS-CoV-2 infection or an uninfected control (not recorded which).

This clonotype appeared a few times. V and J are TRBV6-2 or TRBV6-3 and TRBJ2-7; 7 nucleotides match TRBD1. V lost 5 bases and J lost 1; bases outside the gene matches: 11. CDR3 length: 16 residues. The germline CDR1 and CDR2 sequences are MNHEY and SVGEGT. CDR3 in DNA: TGTGCCAGCAGTGCCCCCCGGGACAGCGTATCCTACGAGCAGTACTTC. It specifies CASSAPRDSVSYEQYF.

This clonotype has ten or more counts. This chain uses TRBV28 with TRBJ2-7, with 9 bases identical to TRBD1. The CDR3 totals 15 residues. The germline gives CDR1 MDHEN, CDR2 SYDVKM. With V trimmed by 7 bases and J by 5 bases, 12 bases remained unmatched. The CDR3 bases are TGTGCCAGCAACCTCTTGGGGACAGGGAACCACGAGCAGTACTTC. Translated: CASNLLGTGNHEQYF.

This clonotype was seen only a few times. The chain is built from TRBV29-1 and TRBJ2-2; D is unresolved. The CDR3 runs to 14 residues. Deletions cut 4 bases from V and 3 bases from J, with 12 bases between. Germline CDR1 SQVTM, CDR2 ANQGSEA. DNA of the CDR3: TGCAGCGTTGTCGGCACCCGAGACACCGGGGAGCTGTTTTTT. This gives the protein CSVVGTRDTGELFF.

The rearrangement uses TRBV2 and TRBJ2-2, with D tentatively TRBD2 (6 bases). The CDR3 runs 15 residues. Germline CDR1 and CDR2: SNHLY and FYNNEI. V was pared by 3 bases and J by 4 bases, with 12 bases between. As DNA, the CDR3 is TGTGCCAGCAGTGATGGAGGGATGAGCACCGGGGAGCTGTTTTTT. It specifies CASSDGGMSTGELFF.

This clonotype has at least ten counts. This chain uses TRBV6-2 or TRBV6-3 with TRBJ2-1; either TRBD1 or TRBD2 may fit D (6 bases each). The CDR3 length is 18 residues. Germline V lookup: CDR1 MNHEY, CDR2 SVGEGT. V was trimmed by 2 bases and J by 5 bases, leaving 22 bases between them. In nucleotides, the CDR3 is TGTGCCAGCAGTTACCCCGAATCCGGGGGCCTTAACCACAATGAGCAGTTCTTC. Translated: CASSYPESGGLNHNEQFF.

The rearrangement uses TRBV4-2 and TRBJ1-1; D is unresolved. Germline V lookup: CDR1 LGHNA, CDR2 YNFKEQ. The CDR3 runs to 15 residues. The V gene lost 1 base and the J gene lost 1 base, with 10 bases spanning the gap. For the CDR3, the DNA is TGTGCCAGCAGCCAAGCGACACCCCGGAACACTGAAGCTTTCTTT. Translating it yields CASSQATPRNTEAFF.

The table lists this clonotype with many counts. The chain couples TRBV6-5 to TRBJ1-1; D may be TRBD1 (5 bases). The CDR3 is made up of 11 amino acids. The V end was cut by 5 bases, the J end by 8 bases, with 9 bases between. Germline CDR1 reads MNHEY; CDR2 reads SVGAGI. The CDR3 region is CASSRDEEAFF. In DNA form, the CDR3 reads TGTGCCAGCAGTAGGGACGAGGAAGCTTTCTTT.

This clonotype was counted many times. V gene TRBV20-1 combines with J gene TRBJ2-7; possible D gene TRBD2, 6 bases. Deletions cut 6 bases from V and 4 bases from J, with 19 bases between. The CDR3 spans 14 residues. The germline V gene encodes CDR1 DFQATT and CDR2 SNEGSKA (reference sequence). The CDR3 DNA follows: TGCAGTGCGCGCCGGGACTCCCCGCGATACGAGCAGTACTTC. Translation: CSARRDSPRYEQYF.